The 28 T cell receptor beta chains in this list originate from one sample, sequenced in a study of OX40 agonist ivuxolimab in advanced cancers. Clones were read by immunoSEQ multiplex PCR, and TCRdb kept only the in-frame ones, dropping some. The table has 25,000 to 35,000 clones, roughly 71% seen once; the top ten hold approximately 13%. The specimen comprised CD4+ or CD8+ T cells sorted from blood, sampled in a trial of the OX40 agonist ivuxolimab. The receptors originated from an adult with an advanced solid tumor such as melanoma, head and neck, liver or kidney cancer.

The rearrangement links TRBV2 to TRBJ2-2; D is possibly TRBD2 (5 bases). V was cut by 5 bases and J by 5 bases, with 9 bases left in between. The germline V gene has CDR1 SNHLY and CDR2 FYNNEI. This CDR3 spans 13 amino acids. This CDR3 reads CASSSSYTGELFF. CDR3 DNA sequence: TGTGCCAGCAGTTCTAGCTATACCGGGGAGCTGTTTTTT.

The genes are TRBV9 and TRBJ2-5, with unresolved D. TRBJ2-7 explains the end of the DNA better; the J call may be wrong. CDR3 size: 15 residues. Germline CDR1 SGDLS, CDR2 YYNGEE. CDR3: CASSVAPDGFYEQYF. CDR3 coding DNA: TGTGCCAGCAGCGTAGCTCCGGACGGGTTCTACGAGCAGTACTTC.

The gene calls are TRBV19 and TRBJ2-1; 8 nucleotides line up with TRBD1. Losses at the gene ends were 5 bases for V and 6 bases for J; bases not matched to a gene: 6. Germline-derived CDR1 and CDR2 are LNHDA and SQIVND (reference sequence). The length of the CDR3 is 14 residues. The CDR3 sequence is CASSDRGMGNEQFF. The CDR3 coding sequence is TGTGCCAGTAGTGACAGGGGCATGGGCAATGAGCAGTTCTTC.

The rearrangement links TRBV7-2 to TRBJ2-7; no reliable D call. The germline V and J ends were trimmed by 3 bases and 0 bases, with 6 bases remaining between them. The CDR3 totals 13 residues. The germline V gene encodes CDR1 SGHTA and CDR2 FQGNSA. CDR3 in DNA: TGTGCCAGCAGCTTTGGGATCTCCTACGAGCAGTACGTC. Translated: CASSFGISYEQYV.

This clone was counted only a few times. It is likely a read error: a sequence one base away is far more abundant. Distinct nucleotide sequences in the sample also encode this CDR3. The chain links TRBV4-1 to TRBJ2-5; D may be TRBD2 (7 bases). The CDR3 is 15 amino acids. The V end was cut by 0 bases, the J end by 5 bases, with 13 bases between. Germline-derived CDR1 and CDR2 are MGHRA and YSYEKL. The chain's CDR3 is CASSQEGGGGETQYF. CDR3 DNA: TGCGCCAGCAGCCAAGAAGGGGGGGGAGGTGAGACCCAGTACTTC.

This chain uses TRBV5-1 with TRBJ2-1; 7 positions match TRBD1. J was trimmed by 7 bases and V by 4 bases; bases with no gene match: 11. Germline CDR1 SGHRS, CDR2 YFSETQ. This CDR3 has 15 residues. The CDR3 sequence: CASSVDRWGENEQFF. CDR3 DNA: TGCGCCAGCAGCGTGGACAGGTGGGGAGAGAATGAGCAGTTCTTC.

The rearrangement links TRBV10-2 to TRBJ1-2, with 9 bases aligning to TRBD1. From germline, CDR1 is WSHSY and CDR2 SAAADI. This CDR3 is 15 amino acids long. After removal of 5 bases from V and 5 bases from J, the junction contained 9 bases not matched to a gene. CDR3 bases: TGCGCCAGCAGTCCTCTGGGACAGGGAATTTATGGCTACACCTTC. Its protein product is CASSPLGQGIYGYTF.

This clone has more than one count but fewer than ten. The V and J genes are TRBV4-1 and TRBJ1-5; D ambiguous. There are 14 residues in the CDR3. Germline loops: CDR1 MGHRA, CDR2 YSYEKL. V lost 2 bases and J lost 10, with 15 bases in between. For the CDR3, the DNA is TGCGCCAGCAGCCAACGGACGGTTGACGGCCCCCAGCATTTT. It encodes CASSQRTVDGPQHF.

This clone counts as medium-sized. The V and J genes are TRBV6-1 and TRBJ1-2; D call uncertain. CDR3 size: 14 residues. Germline loops: CDR1 MNHNS, CDR2 SASEGT. The V and J ends lost 2 bases and 7 bases respectively, with 14 bases between them. CDR3 region: CASSEREGWAGYTF. The CDR3 bases are TGTGCCAGCAGTGAAAGGGAAGGGTGGGCTGGCTACACCTTC.

This clone was counted only a few times. The chain employs TRBV5-1 and TRBJ2-7, with D possibly matching TRBD2 (5 bases). CDR1 is SGHRS, CDR2 YFSETQ, per germline. This CDR3 comprises 15 residues. The V gene lost 4 bases and the J gene lost 2 bases, with 16 bases spanning the gap. This CDR3 reads CASSQEPGSPYEQYF. CDR3 nucleotides: TGCGCCAGCAGCCAAGAGCCGGGATCCCCCTACGAGCAGTACTTC.

This clone showed up just a few times. The V gene is TRBV5-6, the J gene TRBJ1-1, with 7 bases identical to TRBD1. Trimming took 4 bases from V and 1 from J; bases not matched to a gene: 4. Germline CDR1 SGHDT, CDR2 YYEEEE. There are 14 residues in the CDR3. The CDR3 region has the DNA TGTGCCAGCAGCCTAGGGACAGCGAACACTGAAGCTTTCTTT. Translating gives CASSLGTANTEAFF.

The chain employs TRBV5-5 and TRBJ1-5; 7 bases line up with TRBD1. The CDR3 totals 15 residues. V shed 2 bases and J 1 base; nucleotides not matched to a gene: 3. Germline-derived CDR1 and CDR2 are SGHKS and YYEKEE (reference sequence). The CDR3 loop reads CASSLRTGSNQPQHF. The CDR3 DNA reads as TGTGCCAGCAGCTTACGGACAGGAAGCAATCAGCCCCAGCATTTT.

The chain combines TRBV27 with TRBJ1-6; 9 bases agree with TRBD1. Germline V gives CDR1 MNHEY, CDR2 SMNVEV (reference sequence). V gave up 4 bases and J gave up 10 bases; unmatched junction bases: 8. This CDR3 region has 15 residues. The CDR3 DNA reads as TGTGCCAGCAGTTGGACCGGGACAGGGAGATCACCCCTCCACTTT. Protein sequence: CASSWTGTGRSPLHF.

The J gene is TRBJ1-4, the V gene TRBV7-9; D uncertain. The V gene's germline CDR1 is SEHNR and CDR2 FQNEAQ (reference sequence). CDR3 length: 11 amino acids. V lost 4 bases and J lost 12, with 9 bases in between. CDR3 nucleotides: TGTGCCAGCAGCTCTCATCAGGAACTGTTTTTT. Translated, it gives CASSSHQELFF.

The count of this clone is one. The chain is built from TRBV7-2 and TRBJ2-7; D is possibly TRBD2 (6 bases). The V gene's germline CDR1 is SGHTA and CDR2 FQGNSA. V lost 1 base and J lost 6, with 16 bases in between. The CDR3 has 15 residues. Here the CDR3 DNA reads TGTGCCAGCAGCTTAGTTCCTCGGGGGTGGGGCGAGCAGTACTTC. Its translation: CASSLVPRGWGEQYF.

The rearrangement joins TRBV11-2 to TRBJ1-2; D gene unclear. This CDR3 is built from 13 residues. Trimming took 1 base from V and 7 from J, leaving 10 bases between them. Germline V gene lookup returns CDR1 SGHAT and CDR2 FQNNGV. CDR3 amino acids: CASSLGGVGGYTF. CDR3 nucleotide sequence: TGTGCCAGCAGCTTAGGGGGAGTAGGTGGCTACACCTTC.

The chain is built from TRBV11-3 and TRBJ1-1, with a possible D match to TRBD1 (6 bases). V was shortened by 4 bases and J by 10 bases, with 13 bases between the two germline ends. The CDR3 totals 12 residues. From germline, CDR1 is SGHNT and CDR2 YENEEA. Written as DNA, the CDR3 is TGTGCCAGCAGCTCGAGAGGACAGTCAGCTTTCTTT. Translated, it gives CASSSRGQSAFF. The variable domain in full, with the rest retrieved from reference TRBV11-3 and TRBJ1-1, is EAGVVQSPRYKIIEKKQPVAFWCNPISGHNTLYWYLQNLGQGPELLIRYENEEAVDDSQLPKDRFSAERLKGVDSTLKIQPAELGDSAVYLCASSSRGQSAFFGQGTRLTVV.

The chain recombines TRBV19 with TRBJ1-4; 7 nucleotides agree with TRBD1. This CDR3 has 17 amino acids. Trimming cost V 2 bases and J 0 bases; bases outside gene matches: 6. Germline V gene lookup returns CDR1 LNHDA and CDR2 SQIVND (reference sequence). The CDR3 DNA sequence: TGTGCCAGTAGTATAAGGGGGCGGAGTGCAACTAATGAAAAACTGTTTTTT. Protein: CASSIRGRSATNEKLFF.

CDR3 coding DNA: TGTGCCAGCAGCTTGCGGGCAGGGGGCTACTACGAGCAGTACTTC. It specifies CASSLRAGGYYEQYF. This rearrangement joins TRBV5-6 to TRBJ2-7; TRBD1 matches 8 bases. Unmatched junction bases numbered 6, after V lost 1 base and J lost 3 bases. Germline V CDR1 and CDR2: SGHDT, YYEEEE. The CDR3 has 15 amino acids. Using reference TRBV5-6 and TRBJ2-7 for the parts outside the CDR3, the full variable domain is DAGVTQSPTHLIKTRGQQVTLRCSPKSGHDTVSWYQQALGQGPQFIFQYYEEEERQRGNFPDRFSGHQFPNYSSELNVNALLLGDSALYLCASSLRAGGYYEQYFGPGTRLTVT.

A word on this clone: The sample contains more than one DNA sequence encoding this CDR3. V and J are TRBV7-9 and TRBJ1-2; 7 bases are shared with TRBD1. The CDR3 length is 13 residues. The V and J ends lost 5 bases and 7 bases, in that order; junction bases with no gene match: 7. Germline CDR1 is SEHNR and CDR2 is FQNEAQ (reference sequence). The CDR3 DNA reads TGTGCCAGCAGCCCGATGCAGGGGGGTGGCTACACCTTC. As protein: CASSPMQGGGYTF.

The chain is built from TRBV5-1 and TRBJ1-1; no clear D gene. This CDR3 contains 14 residues. Trimming shortened V by 4 bases and J by 0 bases, and 10 bases separated the two germline ends. Germline-derived CDR1 and CDR2 are SGHRS and YFSETQ. In DNA form, the CDR3 reads TGCGCCAGCAGCAGTAAGAAGGTGAACACTGAAGCTTTCTTT. This codes for CASSSKKVNTEAFF. The whole variable domain, filled in from reference TRBV5-1 and TRBJ1-1, reads KAGVTQTPRYLIKTRGQQVTLSCSPISGHRSVSWYQQTPGQGLQFLFEYFSETQRNKGNFPGRFSGRQFSNSRSEMNVSTLELGDSALYLCASSSKKVNTEAFFGQGTRLTVV.

The chain joins TRBV10-3 to TRBJ2-2; unclear D gene. CDR3 length equals 13 residues. Trimming removed 3 bases from V and 1 base from J, with 3 bases in between. Germline-derived CDR1 and CDR2 are ENHRY and SYGVKD. The CDR3 is CAISDLNTGELFF. The CDR3 DNA is TGTGCCATCAGTGACCTGAACACCGGGGAGCTGTTTTTT.

The V call is TRBV11-2, the J call TRBJ1-5; a possible D gene is TRBD1 (5 bases). The ends were cut back, 5 bases at V and 0 bases at J, with 11 bases in the middle. The CDR3 sequence is 15 residues long. Per germline, CDR1 SGHAT and CDR2 FQNNGV. The CDR3 DNA reads as TGTGCCAGCAGCGCGGGACTGACTAGCAATCAGCCCCAGCATTTT. This translates into CASSAGLTSNQPQHF.

V gene TRBV28 combines with J gene TRBJ1-2; D not certain. The CDR3 has 13 amino acids. The V gene's germline CDR1 is MDHEN and CDR2 SYDVKM. The V and J ends lost 3 bases and 4 bases respectively, with 9 bases between them. The CDR3 region has the DNA TGTGCCAGCAGTTTGGGAGGTTCCTATGGCTACACCTTC. It translates to CASSLGGSYGYTF.

This clone was detected only a few times. V usage is TRBV7-8 and J usage is TRBJ1-4; the D gene is possibly TRBD1 (6 bases). Germline CDR1 is SGHVS and CDR2 is FQNEAQ. V lost 1 base, J lost 10 bases, and 16 bases lay in between. The CDR3 extends over 15 amino acids. CDR3 residues: CASSLGPGTIVKLFF. The CDR3 DNA is TGTGCCAGCAGCTTAGGGCCCGGGACAATTGTAAAACTGTTTTTT.

The J gene is TRBJ2-1, the V gene TRBV11-3, with TRBD2 identical over 8 bases. The J segment lost 1 base and the V segment lost 4 bases, leaving 0 bases of the junction unmatched. Germline CDR1 SGHNT, CDR2 YENEEA. The CDR3 has 14 residues. The CDR3 sequence is CASSSGGSYNEQFF. The DNA of the CDR3 is TGTGCCAGCAGCTCGGGGGGGTCCTACAATGAGCAGTTCTTC.

The rearrangement links TRBV9 to TRBJ1-6, with D maybe TRBD1 (6 bases). Germline CDR1 SGDLS, CDR2 YYNGEE. The CDR3 has 14 amino acids. V lost 0 bases and J 10 bases, leaving 11 bases between the germline ends. The CDR3 DNA reads as TGTGCCAGCAGCGTAGAGGGGGGCGGGTCACCCCTCCACTTT. This gives the protein CASSVEGGGSPLHF.

The chain links TRBV27 to TRBJ2-7, with D possibly being TRBD2 (6 bases). Germline loops: CDR1 MNHEY, CDR2 SMNVEV (reference sequence). The length of the CDR3 is 16 residues. V shed 2 bases and J shed 7 bases, with 21 bases lying between them. As DNA, the CDR3 is TGTGCCAGCAGTTTAAACTTCAACGGCCCCGCGGGGGAGCAGTACTTC. Translation gives CASSLNFNGPAGEQYF.